The clone carrying this T cell receptor beta chain showed up just a few times. The data stem from a study of blood T cells in healthy people across ages. The CDR3 loop spans 17 amino acids. Germline values: CDR1 MNHNS, CDR2 SASEGT. Trimming removed 5 bases from V and 0 bases from J, with 17 bases in between. Next came a second PCR, run for roughly 6 to 11 cycles, which used a sample-barcoded 5' primer along with a J-beta primer mix. A single record per CDR3 protein comes from TCRdb applying MiXCR to the 5' RACE reads. The sample holds 1.8 million or so distinct CDR3 sequences, roughly two fifths seen once.

The sample comprised blood. The genes are TRBV6-1 and TRBJ2-1; no definite D call. This receptor was obtained from a human donor in good health. The CDR3 bases are TGTGCCAGCAGTCCCGCTACCTGGGCGGCCTCCTACAATGAGCAGTTCTTC. Protein product: CASSPATWAASYNEQFF.